This TCR beta chain was recovered during a study of CD4 T cells in relation to SARS-CoV-2 and coronaviruses. Unexposed donor CD4+ T cells date from about 2011-2018, before the COVID-19 pandemic. After about 10 days of culture, CD4+ T cells were isolated. The CDR3 loop spans 14 amino acids. The germline gives CDR1 SGHNT, CDR2 YYREEE (reference sequence). V gave up 0 bases and J gave up 4 bases, with 9 bases separating them. As concerns this clone: Its antigen is not identified.

Profiling relied on immunoSEQ multiplex PCR, and the TCRdb table lists in-frame clones only, not all of them. The sample has around 11,000 clones; about 81% are singletons. Sequenced sample: CD4+ T cells from PBMCs, cultured in vitro. The sequence came from a human donor in good health. This chain uses TRBV5-4 with TRBJ2-3; D remains ambiguous. CDR3 coding DNA: TGTGCCAGCAGCTTGGGCCGAAGCCCAGATACGCAGTATTTT. Encoded protein: CASSLGRSPDTQYF.